This T cell receptor (beta chain) was obtained from a study of T cell repertoires in cytomegalovirus infection. About the study: Epitope selection comprised recently identified HLA-C-restricted CMV epitopes and well-studied HLA-B-restricted CMV epitopes.

TCRdb processed the reads anew with MiXCR; each CDR3 protein has one entry. The table has 40,000 to 60,000 distinct CDR3 sequences, around 23% seen once; the top ten hold approximately 90%. Germline CDR1 is SGDLS and CDR2 is YYNGEE. Trimming took 4 bases from V and 2 from J; bases not matched to a gene: 7. The CDR3 totals 15 residues. Regarding this clonotype: Its antigen is currently unknown.

This sequence joins TRBV9 and TRBJ2-5, with 8 bases fitting TRBD2. The sequence derives from a human donor in good health (CMV status not recorded). Some clones in this sample may be carry-over from other donors' samples. Sequenced material: CD8+ T cells from cultured PBMCs, taken from culture after CMV antigen stimulation. CDR3 sequence reads: CASSNGGALQETQYF. Here the CDR3 DNA reads TGTGCCAGCAGCAACGGGGGGGCCCTACAAGAGACCCAGTACTTC.